These 13 T cell receptor beta chains originate from one sample sequenced in a study of blood T cell repertoires in COVID-19. Measured with immunoSEQ multiplex PCR; TCRdb has only the in-frame clones, and not every one. The table has some 260,000 clones, over 75% seen once. The material sequenced was peripheral blood. All receptors come from a human donor in a cohort sampled during active COVID-19.

The J gene is TRBJ1-1, the V gene TRBV29-1, with D possibly matching TRBD1 (5 bases). Germline V gene sequence: CDR1 SQVTM, CDR2 ANQGSEA. This CDR3 spans 11 amino acids. V lost 4 bases, J lost 6 bases, and 9 bases lay in between. The CDR3 DNA follows: TGCAGCGTTGGTAAGACAGCTGAAGCTTTCTTT. Translating gives CSVGKTAEAFF.

The chain uses TRBV5-6 and TRBJ2-1; TRBD2 might be the D (5 bases). The CDR3 extends over 15 amino acids. CDR1 is SGHDT, CDR2 YYEEEE, per germline. Trimming shortened V by 6 bases and J by 0 bases, and 13 bases separated the two germline ends. CDR3 amino acids: CASILSGSSYNEQFF. CDR3 nucleotides: TGTGCCAGCATCCTGTCTGGGAGCTCCTACAATGAGCAGTTCTTC.

The chain recombines TRBV24-1 with TRBJ2-5; possible D gene TRBD2, 6 bases. The CDR3 has 15 amino acids. Germline V lookup: CDR1 KGHDR, CDR2 SFDVKD. Trimming cost V 5 bases and J 5 bases, with 17 bases left between them. The CDR3 sequence: CATSAPGLGGETQYF. The CDR3 DNA reads as TGTGCCACCAGTGCCCCGGGACTTGGGGGTGAGACCCAGTACTTC.

V and J are TRBV13 and TRBJ2-5; 11 bases align to TRBD2. Germline V CDR1 and CDR2: PRHDT, FYEKMQ (reference sequence). This CDR3 comprises 16 residues. V shed 5 bases, J shed 0 bases, and the junction held 5 bases outside the gene matches. The CDR3 DNA reads as TGTGCCAGCAGCATGCGGACTAGCGGGTACCAAGAGACCCAGTACTTC. Protein sequence: CASSMRTSGYQETQYF.

The genes are TRBV9 and TRBJ1-6; D call uncertain. There are 14 residues in the CDR3. CDR1 SGDLS and CDR2 YYNGEE come from the germline V gene. Trimming cost V 4 bases and J 5 bases, with 10 bases left between them. CDR3 coding DNA: TGTGCCAGCAGCCTAACTTCCGATAATTCACCCCTCCACTTT. It codes for CASSLTSDNSPLHF.

The chain has TRBV3-1 (or the pseudogene TRBV3-2) and TRBJ1-2; 9 bases map to TRBD1. J gave up 5 bases and V 1 base, and 8 bases lay outside the gene matches. The CDR3 totals 16 residues. Germline values: CDR1 LGHDT, CDR2 YNNKEL (reference sequence). In DNA, the CDR3 is TGTGCCAGCAGCCAAGTCCCGGGGGGACAGGGATATGGCTACACCTTC. Translation: CASSQVPGGQGYGYTF.

V and J are TRBV6-5 and TRBJ1-1; D may be TRBD1 (5 bases). V was cut by 6 bases and J by 0 bases, with 8 bases left in between. Germline CDR1 and CDR2: MNHEY and SVGAGI. The CDR3 has 13 residues. As DNA, the CDR3 is TGTGCCAGCAGGATGACAGTGAACACTGAAGCTTTCTTT. Its protein is CASRMTVNTEAFF.

In regard to this clone: An end of the junction differs from the germline gene, which may be a read error. The chain carries TRBV9 and TRBJ2-7, with 7 positions matching TRBD2. Germline CDR1 reads SGDLS; CDR2 reads YYNGEE. This CDR3 has 13 residues. DNA of the CDR3: TGTGCCAGCAGCGTAGGCCCGGGAGGACTCTCCGACTTC. Amino acid sequence: CASSVGPGGLSDF.

The chain uses TRBV11-2 and TRBJ1-1; 9 bases fit TRBD1. This CDR3 has 16 amino acids. The germline gives CDR1 SGHAT, CDR2 FQNNGV. J gave up 2 bases and V 1 base, and 5 bases lay outside the gene matches. The CDR3 loop reads CASSLGTGALNTEAFF. CDR3 DNA: TGTGCCAGCAGCTTAGGGACAGGGGCGCTTAACACTGAAGCTTTCTTT. The full variable domain, rest sourced from reference TRBV11-2 and TRBJ1-1, is EAGVAQSPRYKIIEKRQSVAFWCNPISGHATLYWYQQILGQGPKLLIQFQNNGVVDDSQLPKDRFSAERLKGVDSTLKIQPAKLEDSAVYLCASSLGTGALNTEAFFGQGTRLTVV.

V is TRBV3-1 (or the pseudogene TRBV3-2) and J is TRBJ1-1, with 7 bases identical to TRBD1. Trimming removed 4 bases from V and 4 bases from J; junction bases left unmatched: 9. This CDR3 is built from 15 residues. Germline CDR1 reads LGHDT; CDR2 reads YNNKEL (reference sequence). The CDR3 coding sequence is TGTGCCAGCAGCCCAAACCCACAGGGGCCCACTGAAGCTTTCTTT. Translating gives CASSPNPQGPTEAFF.

This clone was picked up one time. This chain connects TRBV7-2 to TRBJ1-2; 9 bases map to TRBD1. V trimming: 4 bases; J trimming: 5 bases; junction bases outside the gene matches: 8. Germline lookup yields CDR1 SGHTA and CDR2 FQGNSA. The CDR3 is made up of 15 amino acids. CDR3 bases: TGTGCCAGCAGCTCTCAGGGACAGGGTGTTTATGGCTACACCTTC. Amino acid sequence: CASSSQGQGVYGYTF. The variable domain in full, with the rest retrieved from reference TRBV7-2 and TRBJ1-2, is GAGVSQSPSNKVTEKGKDVELRCDPISGHTALYWYRQSLGQGLEFLIYFQGNSAPDKSGLPSDRFSAERTGGSVSTLTIQRTQQEDSAVYLCASSSQGQGVYGYTFGSGTRLTVV.

The chain is built from TRBV13 and TRBJ2-7; 8 bases line up with TRBD2. Germline loops: CDR1 PRHDT, CDR2 FYEKMQ (reference sequence). J was trimmed by 6 bases and V by 7 bases; bases with no gene match: 14. The CDR3 sequence is 15 residues long. Written as DNA, the CDR3 is TGTGCCAGCATCCGCGGTGGGACTAGTCTCCTCGAGCAGTACTTC. This codes for CASIRGGTSLLEQYF. The full variable domain, with the rest looked up from reference TRBV13 and TRBJ2-7, is AAGVIQSPRHLIKEKRETATLKCYPIPRHDTVYWYQQGPGQDPQFLISFYEKMQSDKGSIPDRFSAQQFSDYHSELNMSSLELGDSALYFCASIRGGTSLLEQYFGPGTRLTVT.

The CDR3 region is CASSISGQGYGYTF. The CDR3 DNA is TGTGCCAGTAGTATCTCGGGACAGGGGTATGGCTACACCTTC. The gene calls are TRBV19 and TRBJ1-2, with 10 bases identical to TRBD1. The CDR3 sequence is 14 residues long. Trimming took 3 bases from V and 5 from J; bases not matched to a gene: 3. The V gene's germline CDR1 is LNHDA and CDR2 SQIVND (reference sequence).